This T cell receptor beta chain was sequenced for a study of T cell responses to AZD1222 COVID-19 vaccine. Study results and limitations: Spike-specific TCR breadth and depth went up after people got two AZD1222 doses. Mostly white British, mostly female donors; authors suggested clonal diversity may be underestimated. Among those given AZD1222, only five or six were seropositive at baseline. Nearly half of unique spike-specific TCRs reportedly avoided B.1.351 and B.1.1.7 mutated regions.

Only in-frame clones appear in the TCRdb table, and some are missing; sequencing was by immunoSEQ multiplex PCR. Here the sample spans around 150,000 clones, 92% being singletons. Comments on this clone: Its antigen remains unidentified.

The CDR3 totals 16 residues. Trimming left V 5 bases short and J 8 bases short, with 21 bases between. Germline loops: CDR1 SEHNR, CDR2 FQNEAQ (reference sequence). This sequence was found in an adult who received the AZD1222 COVID-19 vaccine. The sample here was peripheral blood, taken 28 days after the second AZD1222 dose. This chain connects TRBV7-9 to TRBJ1-4; possibly TRBD1 for D (5 bases). The CDR3 bases are TGTGCCAGCAGCCCTAGTTGGGGGAGCTTCCGAGAAAAACTGTTTTTT. Its protein is CASSPSWGSFREKLFF.